This T cell receptor beta chain came from a study of shared clonotypes between healthy human individuals. The donors, healthy adults who were HIV-negative, had experienced no recent acute infections or vaccinations. Around 290 ng DNA, roughly 30,000 T cell genomes, went into unsorted PBMC replicate PCRs. TCRdb's table, derived via immunoSEQ multiplex PCR, lists solely in-frame clones and lacks some. The data hold about 450,000 clones, with 79% observed a single time. This TCR was sampled from a woman aged 35 to 49 in good health. Some clones in this sample may be carry-over from other donors' samples. The sequenced material came from PBMCs.

The CDR3 sequence: CASSLHQGPGELFF. In DNA form, the CDR3 reads TGTGCCAGCAGCCTCCATCAGGGCCCCGGGGAGCTGTTTTTT. This chain connects TRBV7-3 to TRBJ2-2, with D possibly TRBD1 on 5 matching bases. V dropped 5 bases and J dropped 6 bases, with 13 bases sitting between them. Germline V gene data show CDR1 as SGHTA and CDR2 as FQGTGA. This CDR3 spans 14 amino acids.